This entry lists 21 T cell receptor beta chains sequenced from one sample in a study of CXCR3-negative and CXCR3-positive naive CD8 T cells. 5' RACE with UMI labels generated the TRB cDNA libraries. TCRdb reprocessed the 5' RACE reads, keeping one entry per CDR3 protein, no DNA. The listing records tens of thousands of distinct CDR3 sequences. Their recognized antigens are unknown. General observations from the study: CXCR3-positive naive cells carried more hydrophobic TRB CDR3s than CXCR3-negative ones.

Input material: naive CXCR3+ CD8+ T cells from blood. Described subset: CD45RO-CCR7+CD27+CD95- naive CD8+ T cells expressing CXCR3 (TNR3+). The receptor set was obtained from a human donor in good health. Some clones in this sample may be carry-over from other donors' samples.

CDR3 amino acids: CASRPLAGGIPYNEQFF. This chain joins TRBV10-2 and TRBJ2-1; without DNA, the TCRdb call of TRBD2 cannot be checked. Per germline, CDR1 WSHSY and CDR2 SAAADI. The CDR3 loop spans 17 amino acids.

This chain links TRBV12-3 or TRBV12-4 with TRBJ2-7; TCRdb gives TRBD2 as the D gene, but with no DNA this cannot be confirmed. This CDR3 region has 14 residues. CDR3 in amino acids: CASSWAGPAMEQYF.

The genes are TRBV9 and TRBJ1-1; absent DNA, TCRdb's TRBD1 call cannot be checked. CDR1 SGDLS and CDR2 YYNGEE come from the germline V gene. CDR3 length: 15 amino acids. CDR3 region: CASSVARGGNTEAFF. The variable domain in full, with the rest retrieved from reference TRBV9 and TRBJ1-1, is DSGVTQTPKHLITATGQRVTLRCSPRSGDLSVYWYQQSLDQGLQFLIQYYNGEERAKGNILERFSAQQFPDLHSELNLSSLELGDSALYFCASSVARGGNTEAFFGQGTRLTVV.

The rearrangement links TRBV4-1 to TRBJ1-1; TCRdb returns TRBD1, unconfirmable since there is no DNA. Germline V CDR1 and CDR2: MGHRA, YSYEKL. The CDR3 is 16 amino acids. CDR3 amino acids: CASSQYPQGSNTEAFF.

The gene calls are TRBV7-8 and TRBJ1-2; the TRBD1 assignment by TCRdb is unverifiable without DNA. The CDR3 length is 11 residues. The germline V gene encodes CDR1 SGHVS and CDR2 FQNEAQ. This CDR3 reads CASSMGGGYTF.

The chain has TRBV7-9 and TRBJ2-3; TCRdb outputs TRBD1, but without DNA this stays unchecked. Germline V gives CDR1 SEHNR, CDR2 FQNEAQ (reference sequence). CDR3 size: 16 residues. This chain's CDR3 is CASSHPRTGATDTQYF. Looking up the rest from reference TRBV7-9 and TRBJ2-3 gives the full variable domain: DTGVSQNPRHKITKRGQNVTFRCDPISEHNRLYWYRQTLGQGPEFLTYFQNEAQLEKSRLLSDRFSAERPKGSFSTLEIQRTEQGDSAMYLCASSHPRTGATDTQYFGPGTRLTVL.

The chain is built from TRBV29-1 and TRBJ1-3; the TCRdb call, TRBD1, lacks DNA for checking. Germline CDR1 reads SQVTM; CDR2 reads ANQGSEA. The CDR3 totals 14 residues. CDR3 residues: CSVWGGTEGNTIYF. The whole variable domain, remainder taken from reference TRBV29-1 and TRBJ1-3, is SAVISQKPSRDICQRGTSLTIQCQVDSQVTMMFWYRQQPGQSLTLIATANQGSEATYESGFVIDKFPISRPNLTFSTLTVSNMSPEDSSIYLCSVWGGTEGNTIYFGEGSWLTVV.

J is TRBJ2-7 and V is TRBV20-1; with no DNA, the TCRdb D assignment of TRBD1 cannot be verified. Germline CDR1 DFQATT, CDR2 SNEGSKA (reference sequence). The CDR3 has 15 residues. The CDR3 loop is CSASRDRTTSYEQYF.

This sequence joins TRBV14 and TRBJ2-5; TCRdb gives TRBD1 as the D gene, but with no DNA this cannot be confirmed. The germline V gene encodes CDR1 SGHDN and CDR2 FVKESK. This CDR3 comprises 15 residues. CDR3 residues: CASSRQPTRQETQYF.

This chain links TRBV4-1 with TRBJ2-2; the D call of TRBD1 rests on TCRdb alone, since no DNA is present to check it. Per the germline V gene, CDR1 is MGHRA and CDR2 is YSYEKL. CDR3 length: 16 amino acids. The CDR3 loop is CASSHPKSQASGELFF.

The chain carries TRBV6-6 and TRBJ2-1; as DNA is missing, the TRBD2 call by TCRdb cannot be tested. Germline V gene data show CDR1 as MNHNY and CDR2 as SVGAGI (reference sequence). CDR3 length equals 16 residues. The CDR3 spells CASSYSREGPLNEQFF.

J is TRBJ2-5 and V is TRBV29-1; TCRdb gives TRBD1 as the D gene, but with no DNA this cannot be confirmed. CDR1 and CDR2 from the germline V gene are SQVTM and ANQGSEA. The CDR3 covers 12 residues. CDR3 sequence: CSVVRTEETQYF. The variable domain in full, completed from reference TRBV29-1 and TRBJ2-5, reads SAVISQKPSRDICQRGTSLTIQCQVDSQVTMMFWYRQQPGQSLTLIATANQGSEATYESGFVIDKFPISRPNLTFSTLTVSNMSPEDSSIYLCSVVRTEETQYFGPGTRLLVL.

The chain recombines TRBV12-3 or TRBV12-4 with TRBJ1-5. This CDR3 spans 12 amino acids. The CDR3 sequence is CASGRVGQPQHF.

This chain uses TRBV7-9 with TRBJ2-2; there is no DNA to check the TCRdb D call of TRBD1. CDR3 length equals 14 residues. Germline loops: CDR1 SEHNR, CDR2 FQNEAQ (reference sequence). The CDR3 region is CASSSGPNTGELFF.

V usage is TRBV19 and J usage is TRBJ1-1; absent DNA, TCRdb's TRBD1 call cannot be checked. CDR3 size: 12 residues. CDR1 and CDR2 (germline): LNHDA, SQIVND (reference sequence). CDR3 loop: CASSMRSGVAFF.

V usage is TRBV4-1 and J usage is TRBJ2-2; TCRdb indicates TRBD2, and absent DNA this call remains unverified. Germline assignment: CDR1 MGHRA and CDR2 YSYEKL. There are 15 residues in the CDR3. This CDR3 is CASSQFREDTGELFF.

The CDR3 sequence: CASSEWSEGASEAFF. The rearrangement joins TRBV6-1 to TRBJ1-1; absent DNA, TCRdb's TRBD1 call cannot be checked. There are 15 residues in the CDR3. Germline V CDR1 and CDR2: MNHNS, SASEGT.

V and J are TRBV5-4 and TRBJ1-2; TCRdb's assignment of TRBD1 cannot be checked, as there is no DNA. Germline V gene lookup returns CDR1 SGHNT and CDR2 YYREEE (reference sequence). This CDR3 spans 16 amino acids. The CDR3 spells CASSLEDRGLIDGYTF.

The chain employs TRBV7-6 and TRBJ2-5; TCRdb picks TRBD2, but there is no DNA to check that call. Germline CDR1 is SGHVS and CDR2 is FNYEAQ. The CDR3 length is 15 residues. CDR3 sequence: CASSPTGGPGETQYF. Full variable domain (missing parts from reference TRBV7-6 and TRBJ2-5): GAGVSQSPRYKVTKRGQDVALRCDPISGHVSLYWYRQALGQGPEFLTYFNYEAQQDKSGLPNDRFSAERPEGSISTLTIQRTEQRDSAMYRCASSPTGGPGETQYFGPGTRLLVL.

This chain connects TRBV20-1 to TRBJ2-7; the TRBD2 assignment by TCRdb is unverifiable without DNA. Germline values: CDR1 DFQATT, CDR2 SNEGSKA (reference sequence). CDR3 length: 13 residues. This chain's CDR3 is CSAGTSASYEQYF.

The chain is built from TRBV20-1 and TRBJ2-7; TCRdb lists TRBD2, though no DNA is available to test this call. The CDR3 runs 17 residues. CDR1 is DFQATT, CDR2 SNEGSKA, per germline (reference sequence). The CDR3 protein is CSARDSLGGGVIDEQYF.